These 9 T cell receptor beta chains originate from one sample sequenced in a study of CD4 and CD8 cells across lung adenocarcinoma regions. TCRdb fed the PCR reads into MiXCR, producing one record per CDR3 protein. This sample has about 20,000 distinct CDR3 sequences; less than 65% occur once, and the top ten carry 20% to 25%. Sequenced sample: CD8+ T cells from the center of a lung tumor. The receptors were sampled from a female donor with lung adenocarcinoma. The CD4 and CD8 labels of this study may be unreliable.

The J gene is TRBJ2-4, the V gene TRBV12-3 or TRBV12-4; D not certain. The J call may be faulty, since TRBJ2-1 better matches the DNA end. The CDR3 loop spans 15 amino acids. The CDR3 nucleotides read TGTGCCAGCAGTCCAGACTCGGTGCCTTACAATGAGCAGTTCTTC. Translating it yields CASSPDSVPYNEQFF.

The chain is built from TRBV10-1 and TRBJ2-1; 11 bases map to TRBD2. This CDR3 contains 17 residues. The V gene end was trimmed by 3 bases and the J gene end by 7 bases; junction bases not matched to a gene: 11. Germline loops: CDR1 WNHNN, CDR2 SYGVQD (reference sequence). CDR3: CASSDLPTSGGSNEQFF. As DNA, the CDR3 is TGCGCCAGCAGTGATCTTCCCACTAGCGGGGGATCTAATGAGCAGTTCTTC.

This clonotype was found a few times. The chain has TRBV5-4 and TRBJ2-5, with no clear D. V was shortened by 4 bases and J by 1 base, with 8 bases between the two germline ends. The CDR3 is made up of 13 amino acids. CDR1 is SGHNT and CDR2 is YYREEE in the germline V gene (reference sequence). CDR3 region: CASSPRSQETQYF. The CDR3 DNA reads TGTGCCAGCAGCCCGCGTAGCCAAGAGACCCAGTACTTC.

The J gene is TRBJ2-6, the V gene TRBV6-1, with 9 nucleotides matching TRBD1. The CDR3 contains 17 residues. V lost 3 bases, J lost 0 bases, and 3 bases stayed unmatched. Germline assignment: CDR1 MNHNS and CDR2 SASEGT. The CDR3 sequence: CASSDRDRVSGANVLTF. The DNA of the CDR3 is TGTGCCAGCAGTGACCGGGACAGGGTCTCTGGGGCCAACGTCCTGACTTTC.

This clonotype was seen a handful of times. CDR3 region: CSARDDTYEQYF. The CDR3 nucleotides read TGCAGTGCTAGAGACGATACCTACGAGCAGTACTTC. V usage is TRBV20-1 and J usage is TRBJ2-5; the D is unclear. Matching the DNA end better, TRBJ2-7 makes the J call doubtful. Germline V gene lookup returns CDR1 DFQATT and CDR2 SNEGSKA (reference sequence). The CDR3 spans 12 residues.

This rearrangement joins TRBV27 to TRBJ2-5; no clear D. With the DNA end fitting TRBJ2-7 better, the J assignment may be wrong. The CDR3 is 13 amino acids. Germline V gives CDR1 MNHEY, CDR2 SMNVEV (reference sequence). The DNA for the CDR3 is TGTGCCAGCAGTTTCCACGGTGGTGGCGAGCAGTACTTC. This gives the protein CASSFHGGGEQYF.

The rearrangement joins TRBV27 to TRBJ1-2, with D maybe TRBD1 (6 bases). There are 18 residues in the CDR3. Germline V gives CDR1 MNHEY, CDR2 SMNVEV (reference sequence). The ends were cut back, 2 bases at V and 4 bases at J, with 23 bases in the middle. CDR3 region: CASSLSPKRRTDTYGYTF. The CDR3 DNA reads as TGTGCCAGCAGTTTAAGCCCCAAACGTCGGACAGACACCTATGGCTACACCTTC.

The chain links TRBV14 to TRBJ2-1; the D gene could be TRBD1 or TRBD2 (5 bases each). The CDR3 has 15 amino acids. CDR1 is SGHDN, CDR2 FVKESK, per germline. Trimming removed 1 base at V and 13 bases at J, with 20 bases between. The CDR3 DNA reads as TGTGCCAGCAGCCAAGGGGCAAGGGACGGGGAGACCCAGTTCTTC. It encodes CASSQGARDGETQFF. Full variable domain (remainder filled in from reference TRBV14 and TRBJ2-1): EAGVTQFPSHSVIEKGQTVTLRCDPISGHDNLYWYRRVMGKEIKFLLHFVKESKQDESGMPNNRFLAERTGGTYSTLKVQPAELEDSGVYFCASSQGARDGETQFFGPGTRLTVL.

This clonotype was seen only a few times. This chain links TRBV6-1 with TRBJ2-2; the match to TRBD2 covers 12 bases. The CDR3 is 16 amino acids. Germline assignment: CDR1 MNHNS and CDR2 SASEGT. V lost 2 bases to trimming and J lost 4 bases; unmatched junction nucleotides: 2. This CDR3 reads CASSEPGLAGTGELFF. In DNA, the CDR3 is TGTGCCAGCAGTGAACCGGGACTAGCGGGCACCGGGGAGCTGTTTTTT.